This T cell receptor (beta chain) was sequenced for a study of CD39 and CD103 CD8 tumor-infiltrating T cells. Study results and limitations: DP CD8 TILs appeared more oligoclonal than DN and SP CD8 TILs and blood memory CD8 T cells.

T lymphocytes were enriched from thawed cells by negative selection, adding EpCAM beads for tumor-infiltrating lymphocytes. CD8+CD4-CD45RA- cells, CCR7-positive or negative, formed the memory CD8 sort. Assay: immunoSEQ multiplex PCR; the TCRdb copy retains only in-frame clones and omits some. The profile shows more than 15,000 clones, under 95% of them singletons. The CDR3 runs to 17 residues. V lost 2 bases and J lost 6; bases outside the gene matches: 6. CDR1 SGHTA and CDR2 FQGTGA come from the germline V gene. This clone is a singleton in its sample. The antigen remains unidentified. Sample: CD8+ T cells sorted from blood. This sample's subset: total memory CD8 T cells (CD45RA-CCR7+/-) from blood or uninvolved lymph node. The chain uses TRBV7-3 and TRBJ2-1; 14 nucleotides match TRBD2. The TCR was taken from a human donor with head and neck squamous cell carcinoma. In DNA form, the CDR3 reads TGTGCCAGCAGCTTATATTCCGGGACTAGCGGGGGCAATGAGCAGTTCTTC. Protein sequence: CASSLYSGTSGGNEQFF.